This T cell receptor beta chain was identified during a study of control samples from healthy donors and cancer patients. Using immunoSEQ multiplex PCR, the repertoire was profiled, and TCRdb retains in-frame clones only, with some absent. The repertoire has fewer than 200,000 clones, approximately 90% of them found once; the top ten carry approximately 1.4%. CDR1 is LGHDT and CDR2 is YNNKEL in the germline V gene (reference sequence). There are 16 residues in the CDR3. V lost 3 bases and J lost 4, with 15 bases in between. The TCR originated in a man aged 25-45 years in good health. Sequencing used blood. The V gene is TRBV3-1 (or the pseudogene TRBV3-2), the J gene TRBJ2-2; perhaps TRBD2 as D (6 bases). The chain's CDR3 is CASSQGTPAGTGELFF. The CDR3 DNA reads TGTGCCAGCAGCCAGGGTACCCCAGCGGGCACCGGGGAGCTGTTTTTT.